Each of the 2 T cell receptor beta chains below was sequenced from the same sample in a study of T cell responses to AZD1222 COVID-19 vaccine. The table came from immunoSEQ multiplex PCR; TCRdb's copy has only in-frame clones and leaves some out. This sample has roughly 80,000 clones, with under 95% found just once. The sequenced sample was peripheral blood, obtained on day 0 of MenACWY control vaccination. The origin of the receptors is an adult in good health.

The DNA of the CDR3 is TGTGCCAGCAGGCGTAGCGGGGAGGTGCAGTTCTTC. Amino acid sequence: CASRRSGEVQFF. This chain connects TRBV7-9 to TRBJ2-1; 8 bases match TRBD2. From germline, CDR1 is SEHNR and CDR2 FQNEAQ (reference sequence). The CDR3 is made up of 12 amino acids. With V trimmed by 6 bases and J by 12 bases, 7 bases remained unmatched.

The sample holds one count of this clone. CDR3 sequence: CASWGGLAVTDTQYF. CDR3 nucleotides: TGCGCCAGCTGGGGCGGACTAGCGGTCACAGATACGCAGTATTTT. The chain carries TRBV5-1 and TRBJ2-3, with 10 bases matching TRBD2. The V gene's germline CDR1 is SGHRS and CDR2 YFSETQ. The ends lost 7 bases at V and 2 bases at J; junction bases unmatched: 7. This CDR3 comprises 15 residues.